The 32 T cell receptor beta chains below were found in one sample sequenced in a study of cytomegalovirus exposure and HLA in healthy donors. The PCR made use of 60 Vbeta and 13 Jbeta primers. The method was immunoSEQ multiplex PCR; TCRdb's version includes in-frame clones alone and lacks a portion of them. The data contain about 93,000 clones, about two thirds of them singletons. The sequenced material came from PBMCs. The origin of the receptors is a boy between 10 and 17 years old in good health and CMV-seropositive.

The V gene is TRBV7-3, the J gene TRBJ2-2, with no clear D. Trimming took 1 base from V and 1 from J, leaving 4 bases between them. CDR1 and CDR2 (germline): SGHTA, FQGTGA. The CDR3 is 14 amino acids. The CDR3 DNA sequence: TGTGCCAGCAGCTTAAATCAGAACACCGGGGAGCTGTTTTTT. It specifies CASSLNQNTGELFF. Supplemented by reference TRBV7-3 and TRBJ2-2, the full variable domain reads GAGVSQTPSNKVTEKGKYVELRCDPISGHTALYWYRQSLGQGPEFLIYFQGTGAADDSGLPNDRFFAVRPEGSVSTLKIQRTERGDSAVYLCASSLNQNTGELFFGEGSRLTVL.

This chain joins TRBV6-5 and TRBJ2-7, with D perhaps TRBD1 (6 bases). CDR1 is MNHEY, CDR2 SVGAGI, per germline. V lost 0 bases and J 5 bases, leaving 17 bases between the germline ends. This CDR3 region has 16 residues. The CDR3 loop is CASSYSLGAGIHEQYF. The DNA of the CDR3 is TGTGCCAGCAGTTACTCGTTGGGGGCAGGGATTCACGAGCAGTACTTC.

For this clone: Additional DNA sequences in this sample encode the identical CDR3. This chain uses TRBV5-1 with TRBJ1-4; 9 bases are a match to TRBD1. J was trimmed by 3 bases and V by 0 bases; bases with no gene match: 3. The length of the CDR3 is 16 residues. The germline V gene has CDR1 SGHRS and CDR2 YFSETQ. Here the CDR3 DNA reads TGCGCCAGCAGCTTGGGACAGGGGGTGTCTAATGAAAAACTGTTTTTT. This encodes CASSLGQGVSNEKLFF.

J is TRBJ2-5 and V is TRBV6-5; 7 nucleotides align to TRBD1. This CDR3 region has 15 residues. Trimming removed 6 bases from V and 1 base from J; junction bases left unmatched: 8. Germline V gene sequence: CDR1 MNHEY, CDR2 SVGAGI. The DNA for the CDR3 is TGTGCCAGCAGCCGCTCACAGGGGCCCCAAGAGACCCAGTACTTC. Its protein is CASSRSQGPQETQYF.

This clone has only a few counts. The J gene is TRBJ1-1, the V gene TRBV6-5; D remains ambiguous. Looked up from germline, CDR1 is MNHEY and CDR2 is SVGAGI. CDR3 length: 13 residues. Trimming cost V 7 bases and J 1 base, with 10 bases left between them. The CDR3 coding sequence is TGTGCCAGCAAAAATAACAGGAACACTGAAGCTTTCTTT. Its translation: CASKNNRNTEAFF.

This clone was picked up a small number of times. CDR3 loop: CASRPGTGLSGANVLTF. The CDR3 DNA is TGTGCCAGCAGGCCAGGGACAGGGCTCTCTGGGGCCAACGTCCTGACTTTC. This chain connects TRBV7-3 to TRBJ2-6, with 9 bases identical to TRBD1. The V gene end was trimmed by 6 bases and the J gene end by 0 bases; junction bases not matched to a gene: 6. Germline V gives CDR1 SGHTA, CDR2 FQGTGA. CDR3 length: 17 residues.

The rearrangement joins TRBV18 to TRBJ1-5; 7 bases fit TRBD1. Looked up from germline, CDR1 is KGHSH and CDR2 is LQKENI. V was pared by 2 bases and J by 5 bases, with 0 bases of the junction left unmatched. The CDR3 covers 13 residues. CDR3 sequence (DNA): TGTGCCAGCTCACCAGACAGGGATCAGCCCCAGCATTTT. Its protein product is CASSPDRDQPQHF. The full variable domain, its missing parts supplied by reference TRBV18 and TRBJ1-5, is NAGVMQNPRHLVRRRGQEARLRCSPMKGHSHVYWYRQLPEEGLKFMVYLQKENIIDESGMPKERFSAEFPKEGPSILRIQQVVRGDSAAYFCASSPDRDQPQHFGDGTRLSIL.

The chain carries TRBV18 and TRBJ2-3; 8 bases agree with TRBD2. The CDR3 spans 17 residues. The trim removed 6 bases at V and 0 bases at J, leaving 11 bases unmatched. Germline values: CDR1 KGHSH, CDR2 LQKENI. The CDR3, as DNA: TGTGCCAGCTCTTCGGGGCTGGCGGGGGGAAGCACAGATACGCAGTATTTT. It is translated as CASSSGLAGGSTDTQYF.

The J gene is TRBJ2-5, the V gene TRBV25-1; 8 bases match TRBD1. CDR3 length: 14 amino acids. Per germline, CDR1 MGHDK and CDR2 SYGVNS. V trimming: 3 bases; J trimming: 5 bases; junction bases outside the gene matches: 5. The CDR3 DNA reads as TGTGCCAGCAGTGAGGGGACAGGAGGCGAGACCCAGTACTTC. Protein product: CASSEGTGGETQYF.

The rearrangement links TRBV5-1 to TRBJ2-2, with 8 bases fitting TRBD2. Trimming removed 2 bases from V and 7 bases from J; junction bases left unmatched: 7. The CDR3 runs to 15 residues. Germline CDR1 is SGHRS and CDR2 is YFSETQ. The CDR3 region has the DNA TGCGCCAGCAGCTTTAGCGGGAAGGAAGGCGGGGAGCTGTTTTTT. Encoded protein: CASSFSGKEGGELFF.

A note on this clone: One junction end disagrees with the germline gene, perhaps due to a read error. This chain uses TRBV30 with TRBJ1-2; 8 bases are shared with TRBD1. Germline CDR1 GTSNPN, CDR2 SVGIG (reference sequence). The CDR3 is made up of 13 amino acids. CDR3 bases: TGTGCCTGGTCGACTCAGGGGGCCGGCGGCTACCCCTTC. This sequence encodes CAWSTQGAGGYPF.

This clone was observed a handful of times. The chain recombines TRBV2 with TRBJ1-5; D is perhaps TRBD1 (6 bases). V lost 7 bases to trimming and J lost 0 bases, with 16 bases between them. CDR1 is SNHLY, CDR2 FYNNEI, per germline. The CDR3 is 16 amino acids. This chain's CDR3 is CASTKYGTRSNQPQHF. Here the CDR3 DNA reads TGTGCCAGCACCAAGTACGGGACACGTAGCAATCAGCCCCAGCATTTT.

J is TRBJ2-3 and V is TRBV9, with 13 bases identical to TRBD2. Germline lookup yields CDR1 SGDLS and CDR2 YYNGEE. This CDR3 spans 17 amino acids. Trimming cost V 3 bases and J 2 bases; bases outside gene matches: 6. CDR3 nucleotide sequence: TGTGCCAGCAGCGGACGACTAGCGGGGGGATACACAGATACGCAGTATTTT. This codes for CASSGRLAGGYTDTQYF.

The rearrangement uses TRBV6-4 and TRBJ1-5; 7 bases are a match to TRBD1. Germline V CDR1 and CDR2: MRHNA, SNTAGT. The V gene end was trimmed by 7 bases and the J gene end by 0 bases; junction bases not matched to a gene: 6. CDR3 size: 15 residues. The DNA for the CDR3 is TGTGCCAGCAAAGGCAGGGGGTATAGCAATCAGCCCCAGCATTTT. It codes for CASKGRGYSNQPQHF.

The chain employs TRBV5-1 and TRBJ2-1, with D possibly matching TRBD2 (5 bases). V lost 0 bases and J lost 9, with 10 bases in between. This CDR3 contains 13 residues. Germline V gene sequence: CDR1 SGHRS, CDR2 YFSETQ. The CDR3 loop is CASSLAVEGEQFF. Written as DNA, the CDR3 is TGCGCCAGCAGCTTGGCCGTCGAGGGTGAGCAGTTCTTC.

This clone was counted a single time. The CDR3 region is CASSVGVQGARETQYF. The CDR3 bases are TGTGCCAGCAGCGTAGGTGTACAGGGGGCACGAGAGACCCAGTACTTC. The rearrangement links TRBV9 to TRBJ2-5; 9 bases are shared with TRBD1. Looked up from germline, CDR1 is SGDLS and CDR2 is YYNGEE. The junction had 7 bases not matched to a gene; V was cut back by 0 bases and J by 4 bases. This CDR3 has 16 residues.

The chain uses TRBV18 and TRBJ2-2; D remains ambiguous. Trimming took 2 bases from V and 4 from J, leaving 8 bases between them. CDR1 is KGHSH, CDR2 LQKENI, per germline. CDR3 length: 14 residues. CDR3 region: CASSPVSSTGELFF. CDR3 nucleotides: TGTGCCAGCTCACCAGTATCTTCCACCGGGGAGCTGTTTTTT.

The J gene is TRBJ1-1, the V gene TRBV7-9; 8 nucleotides match TRBD1. The CDR3 is 16 residues long. V trimming: 2 bases; J trimming: 2 bases; junction bases outside the gene matches: 7. CDR1 SEHNR and CDR2 FQNEAQ come from the germline V gene (reference sequence). CDR3 loop: CASSLSQGAGNTEAFF. The CDR3 DNA sequence: TGTGCCAGCAGCTTAAGTCAGGGGGCCGGAAACACTGAAGCTTTCTTT. The entire variable domain, with the rest obtained from reference TRBV7-9 and TRBJ1-1, is as follows: DTGVSQNPRHKITKRGQNVTFRCDPISEHNRLYWYRQTLGQGPEFLTYFQNEAQLEKSRLLSDRFSAERPKGSFSTLEIQRTEQGDSAMYLCASSLSQGAGNTEAFFGQGTRLTVV.

This clone was detected only once. One end of the junction fails to match germline, which may point to a read error. The chain carries TRBV2 and TRBJ1-2, with TRBD1 matching 8 bases. Germline CDR1 reads SNHLY; CDR2 reads FYNNEI. The CDR3 runs to 16 residues. CDR3 region: CASFFLDRDFQRGYPF. For the CDR3, the DNA is TGTGCCAGTTTTTTCCTGGACAGGGATTTTCAGCGGGGCTACCCCTTC.

The V gene is TRBV30, the J gene TRBJ2-1; 10 nucleotides agree with TRBD2. The germline CDR1 and CDR2 sequences are GTSNPN and SVGIG (reference sequence). The CDR3 is 13 residues long. Unmatched junction bases numbered 5, after V lost 4 bases and J lost 8 bases. CDR3 region: CAWTSGSNYEQFF. CDR3 nucleotides: TGTGCCTGGACTAGCGGGAGCAACTATGAGCAGTTCTTC.

The chain employs TRBV6-1 and TRBJ2-2; 7 bases fit TRBD2. The CDR3 is made up of 15 amino acids. The V gene end was trimmed by 2 bases and the J gene end by 7 bases; junction bases not matched to a gene: 7. Germline V gene sequence: CDR1 MNHNS, CDR2 SASEGT. CDR3 residues: CASSEMAGTIGELFF. The CDR3 nucleotides read TGTGCCAGCAGTGAAATGGCAGGGACTATCGGGGAGCTGTTTTTT.

The CDR3 DNA follows: TGTGCCAGCAGTGTTCGAGGTGGCAGCCAGTACTTC. As protein: CASSVRGGSQYF. The V and J genes are TRBV6-1 and TRBJ2-7, with D uncertain. Trimming stripped 4 bases from V and 10 bases from J, with 14 bases between. CDR3 length: 12 amino acids. From germline, CDR1 is MNHNS and CDR2 SASEGT.

This chain joins TRBV9 and TRBJ1-1; D possibly corresponds to TRBD1 (5 bases). The CDR3 spans 15 residues. Looked up from germline, CDR1 is SGDLS and CDR2 is YYNGEE. With 3 bases removed from V and 1 base from J, the gap between germline ends came to 13 bases. The CDR3 reads CASSAGDSPNTEAFF. In nucleotides, the CDR3 is TGTGCCAGCAGCGCTGGGGACTCACCGAACACTGAAGCTTTCTTT.

CDR3 loop: CAWKDYNYGYTF. The CDR3 nucleotides read TGTGCCTGGAAAGACTATAACTATGGCTACACCTTC. This chain joins TRBV30 and TRBJ1-2; no definite D call. CDR1 and CDR2 (germline): GTSNPN, SVGIG (reference sequence). V lost 4 bases, J lost 1 base, and 7 bases lay in between. This CDR3 comprises 12 residues.

This rearrangement joins TRBV4-3 to TRBJ2-7, with TRBD2 as a possible D gene (6 bases). V gave up 5 bases and J gave up 2 bases, with 16 bases separating them. Looked up from germline, CDR1 is LGHNA and CDR2 is YSLEER. The CDR3 contains 15 residues. The CDR3 sequence is CASSGGTSGPYEQYF. CDR3 DNA: TGCGCCAGCAGCGGAGGGACCTCGGGCCCCTACGAGCAGTACTTC.

This rearrangement joins TRBV6-6 to TRBJ2-5; D might be TRBD2 (7 bases). V was trimmed by 0 bases and J by 5 bases, leaving 16 bases between them. The CDR3 runs to 16 residues. CDR1 and CDR2 (germline): MNHNY, SVGAGI (reference sequence). CDR3 DNA sequence: TGTGCCAGCAGTTACTCGAGGGGGGGTTCTGGCGAGACCCAGTACTTC. Amino acids: CASSYSRGGSGETQYF.

This chain links TRBV5-1 with TRBJ1-2; TRBD1 matches at 7 bases. Germline V CDR1 and CDR2: SGHRS, YFSETQ. This CDR3 has 15 residues. Unmatched junction bases numbered 10, after V lost 4 bases and J lost 4 bases. Written as DNA, the CDR3 is TGCGCCAGCAGCGCCTTCCGGAAGGGGGCCTATGGCTACACCTTC. Translation gives CASSAFRKGAYGYTF. The whole variable domain, filled in from reference TRBV5-1 and TRBJ1-2, reads KAGVTQTPRYLIKTRGQQVTLSCSPISGHRSVSWYQQTPGQGLQFLFEYFSETQRNKGNFPGRFSGRQFSNSRSEMNVSTLELGDSALYLCASSAFRKGAYGYTFGSGTRLTVV.

The V and J genes are TRBV15 and TRBJ1-2; D remains ambiguous. Per germline, CDR1 LNHNV and CDR2 YYDKDF (reference sequence). Between the trimmed V and J ends, which lost 0 bases and 4 bases, there was a span of 6 bases. The CDR3 covers 13 residues. The CDR3 reads CATSRESGYGYTF. The CDR3 DNA reads as TGTGCCACCAGCAGAGAATCAGGCTATGGCTACACCTTC.

The chain couples TRBV27 to TRBJ2-7; weak D call: TRBD2 (5 bases). CDR3 length: 14 residues. Germline V gene sequence: CDR1 MNHEY, CDR2 SMNVEV (reference sequence). Trimming cost V 4 bases and J 0 bases, with 10 bases left between them. The CDR3 sequence: CASSYLRDSYEQYF. CDR3 DNA: TGTGCCAGCAGTTACCTCCGGGACTCCTACGAGCAGTACTTC.

In this sample, this clone turned up once. V gene TRBV9 combines with J gene TRBJ2-2, with 9 nucleotides matching TRBD1. The trim removed 3 bases at V and 3 bases at J, leaving 6 bases unmatched. This CDR3 has 16 residues. The germline V gene has CDR1 SGDLS and CDR2 YYNGEE. The CDR3 DNA reads as TGTGCCAGCAGCGCGGTTGGACAGGGGCACACCGGGGAGCTGTTTTTT. Amino acid sequence: CASSAVGQGHTGELFF.

This clone was observed a handful of times. Other DNA sequences from this sample encode an identical CDR3 as well. The V gene is TRBV7-3, the J gene TRBJ2-3, with TRBD2 matching 7 bases. Trimming took 4 bases from V and 3 from J; bases not matched to a gene: 4. The V gene's germline CDR1 is SGHTA and CDR2 FQGTGA. The length of the CDR3 is 14 residues. In nucleotides, the CDR3 is TGTGCCAGCAGCTCCGGACTAGAAACAGATACGCAGTATTTT. This translates into CASSSGLETDTQYF.

The V gene is TRBV16, the J gene TRBJ2-3; 8 nucleotides align to TRBD1. The CDR3 covers 13 residues. V was clipped by 2 bases and J by 7 bases; unmatched bases: 2. Germline V CDR1 and CDR2: KGHSY, FQNENV. Here the CDR3 DNA reads TGTGCCAGCAGCCAACAGGGGGCGTATACGCAGTATTTT. Its protein product is CASSQQGAYTQYF.